The source of this T cell receptor (beta chain) is a study of blood T cell repertoires in COVID-19. The CDR3 has 15 amino acids. V was clipped by 7 bases and J by 5 bases, with 18 bases between them. Per the germline V gene, CDR1 is SNHLY and CDR2 is FYNNEI. Sequenced by immunoSEQ multiplex PCR; TCRdb stores in-frame clones only, minus some. The data contain a few hundred thousand clones, 65% to 85% of them singletons. The chain employs TRBV2 and TRBJ2-1; D perhaps matches TRBD1 (6 bases). This clonotype was sampled from a woman aged 60-75 years with acute or convalescent COVID-19. Sequenced input: peripheral blood. CDR3 in DNA: TGTGCCAGCAATCAAGGGGGATCCCGAAACAATGAGCAGTTCTTC. It encodes CASNQGGSRNNEQFF.